The 32 T cell receptor beta chains below come from one sample, sequenced in a study of shared clonotypes between healthy human individuals. TCRdb's table, derived via immunoSEQ multiplex PCR, lists solely in-frame clones and lacks some. The table has approximately 1,000,000 clones, around 77% seen once. Sequencing input: memory CD4+ T cells from PBMCs. Subset here: CD45RA-negative fraction. These receptors all come from a man between 18 and 29 years old in good health. Some clones in this sample may be carry-over from other donors' samples.

This rearrangement joins TRBV28 to TRBJ2-3; 12 bases agree with TRBD2. Trimming took 6 bases from V and 3 from J; bases not matched to a gene: 7. The CDR3 spans 16 residues. In germline, CDR1 is MDHEN, CDR2 SYDVKM. The CDR3 DNA is TGTGCCAGCAGCTGGGGACTAGCGGGTCCTACAGATACGCAGTATTTT. This translates into CASSWGLAGPTDTQYF.

The chain carries TRBV5-6 and TRBJ2-3; TRBD1 agrees at 9 bases. The J segment lost 1 base and the V segment lost 4 bases, leaving 4 bases of the junction unmatched. The CDR3 is 15 residues long. In germline, CDR1 is SGHDT, CDR2 YYEEEE. The CDR3 nucleotides are TGTGCCAGCAGCGCGGGGGACAGGGGCACAGATACGCAGTATTTT. The encoded protein is CASSAGDRGTDTQYF.

This clone was recorded once. This chain joins TRBV4-1 and TRBJ1-4, with a possible D match to TRBD1 (5 bases). CDR3 length: 15 residues. The germline V and J ends were trimmed by 3 bases and 4 bases, with 12 bases remaining between them. Germline CDR1 reads MGHRA; CDR2 reads YSYEKL. The CDR3 DNA reads as TGCGCCAGCAGCCACTCCGGGACTGGTAATGAAAAACTGTTTTTT. It translates to CASSHSGTGNEKLFF.

The genes are TRBV29-1 and TRBJ1-1; D remains unclear. Trimming shortened V by 5 bases and J by 0 bases, and 13 bases separated the two germline ends. CDR1 and CDR2 from the germline V gene are SQVTM and ANQGSEA. This CDR3 spans 14 amino acids. DNA of the CDR3: TGCAGCGTTATAAATCAACTCATGAACACTGAAGCTTTCTTT. This encodes CSVINQLMNTEAFF.

The chain is built from TRBV28 and TRBJ1-2; maybe TRBD1 (5 bases). Per germline, CDR1 MDHEN and CDR2 SYDVKM. This CDR3 contains 15 residues. Trimming shortened V by 5 bases and J by 4 bases, and 17 bases separated the two germline ends. The CDR3 is CASSPAGTGIYGYTF. The CDR3 DNA is TGTGCCAGCAGTCCCGCCGGGACGGGCATCTATGGCTACACCTTC.

This rearrangement joins TRBV5-4 to TRBJ2-7; TRBD2 agrees at 8 bases. The CDR3 length is 14 residues. Trimming removed 1 base from V and 7 bases from J; junction bases left unmatched: 7. Germline V gene sequence: CDR1 SGHNT, CDR2 YYREEE (reference sequence). CDR3 coding DNA: TGTGCCAGCAGCTTGAAAACGGGAGGGGAGGAGCAGTACTTC. It is translated as CASSLKTGGEEQYF.

This chain links TRBV9 with TRBJ2-4; no definite D call. The CDR3 has 16 residues. Germline assignment: CDR1 SGDLS and CDR2 YYNGEE. Between the trimmed V and J ends, which lost 0 bases and 0 bases, there was a span of 10 bases. Here the CDR3 reads CASSVGPPGAKNIQYF. CDR3 DNA: TGTGCCAGCAGCGTAGGCCCCCCCGGAGCCAAAAACATTCAGTACTTC.

This chain connects TRBV21-1 to TRBJ1-5; TRBD1 was called by the table and not checked on the DNA. TRBV21-1 is a documented pseudogene. This CDR3 has 16 residues. The CDR3 coding sequence is TGTGCCAGCAGCCCCCGCACAGGGGATAGCAATCAGCCCCAGCATTTT. Its translation is CASSPRTGDSNQPQHF.

The chain uses TRBV4-1 and TRBJ2-7, with unresolved D. The CDR3 runs to 14 residues. The germline V gene has CDR1 MGHRA and CDR2 YSYEKL. Trimming removed 0 bases at V and 0 bases at J, with 6 bases between. The chain's CDR3 is CASSQERNSYEQYF. The CDR3 region has the DNA TGCGCCAGCAGCCAAGAACGGAACTCCTACGAGCAGTACTTC.

V usage is TRBV28 and J usage is TRBJ1-2; 8 nucleotides match TRBD1. Trimming at V came to 5 bases and at J to 8 bases, leaving 19 bases not matched to a gene. This CDR3 has 17 residues. Germline V lookup: CDR1 MDHEN, CDR2 SYDVKM. The CDR3, as DNA: TGTGCCAGCAGTCCCCACGGACAGGGCGGGGGCGCGCGGGGCTACACCTTC. This encodes CASSPHGQGGGARGYTF.

This chain connects TRBV5-1 to TRBJ2-3, with D hard to call. This CDR3 is 13 amino acids long. V dropped 3 bases and J dropped 3 bases, with 8 bases sitting between them. Looked up from germline, CDR1 is SGHRS and CDR2 is YFSETQ. The CDR3 reads CASSSIATDTQYF. In DNA, the CDR3 is TGCGCCAGCAGCTCGATAGCAACAGATACGCAGTATTTT.

The chain recombines TRBV4-2 with TRBJ2-5, with 8 bases lining up with TRBD2. This CDR3 contains 16 residues. The germline V gene encodes CDR1 LGHNA and CDR2 YNFKEQ. Germline trimming cut 0 bases from V and 5 bases from J; bases unmatched to any gene: 8. This CDR3 is CASSQDLSREGETQYF. CDR3 nucleotides: TGTGCCAGCAGCCAAGATTTGTCCCGGGAGGGTGAGACCCAGTACTTC.

The chain employs TRBV10-1 and TRBJ1-5, with no clear D. Trimming took 6 bases from V and 4 from J, leaving 16 bases between them. CDR1 and CDR2 (germline): WNHNN, SYGVQD (reference sequence). The CDR3 contains 15 residues. The CDR3 here is CASSRLDRLNQPQHF. CDR3 bases: TGCGCCAGCAGCAGACTGGACCGCTTAAATCAGCCCCAGCATTTT.

This sequence joins TRBV11-2 and TRBJ2-7, with 12 bases matching TRBD2. Trimming cost V 6 bases and J 4 bases; bases outside gene matches: 7. Germline loops: CDR1 SGHAT, CDR2 FQNNGV. This CDR3 has 15 amino acids. CDR3 DNA sequence: TGTGCCAGCAGTCCCGGACTAGCGGGAAGTTACGAGCAGTACTTC. Amino acid sequence: CASSPGLAGSYEQYF.

V gene TRBV28 combines with J gene TRBJ2-1; 7 bases map to TRBD2. From germline, CDR1 is MDHEN and CDR2 SYDVKM. The junction had 5 bases not matched to a gene; V was cut back by 6 bases and J by 6 bases. This CDR3 region has 13 residues. CDR3 nucleotides: TGTGCCAGCAGCCGGACTAGTTTCAATGAGCAGTTCTTC. Translated, it gives CASSRTSFNEQFF.

The CDR3 is CASSQDARQATDTGELFF. The CDR3 nucleotides read TGTGCCAGCAGCCAAGATGCGAGGCAGGCCACCGACACCGGGGAGCTGTTTTTT. This sequence joins TRBV4-2 and TRBJ2-2; D gene ambiguous. Germline-derived CDR1 and CDR2 are LGHNA and YNFKEQ. CDR3 size: 18 residues. Trimming removed 0 bases at V and 3 bases at J, with 17 bases between.

V usage is TRBV28 and J usage is TRBJ1-2, with 7 bases identical to TRBD1. This CDR3 comprises 16 residues. In germline, CDR1 is MDHEN, CDR2 SYDVKM. V was pared by 4 bases and J by 4 bases, with 12 bases of the junction left unmatched. The chain's CDR3 is CASSSTRTGKLYGYTF. CDR3 coding DNA: TGTGCCAGCAGTTCAACCCGGACAGGCAAACTCTATGGCTACACCTTC.

The DNA of the CDR3 is TGTGCCAGCAGTGACCCCGGGGTAGCCCAGCATTTT. This translates into CASSDPGVAQHF. The genes are TRBV2 and TRBJ1-5; no reliable D call. CDR1 is SNHLY, CDR2 FYNNEI, per germline. The V end was cut by 3 bases, the J end by 11 bases, with 11 bases between. This CDR3 is built from 12 residues. The full variable domain, with the rest looked up from reference TRBV2 and TRBJ1-5, is EPEVTQTPSHQVTQMGQEVILRCVPISNHLYFYWYRQILGQKVEFLVSFYNNEISEKSEIFDDQFSVERPDGSNFTLKIRSTKLEDSAMYFCASSDPGVAQHFGDGTRLSIL.

This rearrangement joins TRBV11-2 to TRBJ2-7, with 7 bases matching TRBD1. This CDR3 has 15 amino acids. The germline V gene has CDR1 SGHAT and CDR2 FQNNGV. The J segment lost 3 bases and the V segment lost 4 bases, leaving 9 bases of the junction unmatched. In nucleotides, the CDR3 is TGTGCCAGCAGCTCGTGGGACAGACAACGCTACGAGCAGTACTTC. This gives the protein CASSSWDRQRYEQYF.

The V and J genes are TRBV6-6 and TRBJ2-5; D unclear. The length of the CDR3 is 13 residues. Between the trimmed V and J ends, which lost 0 bases and 3 bases, there was a span of 5 bases. CDR1 is MNHNY, CDR2 SVGAGI, per germline (reference sequence). The CDR3 spells CASSYSGKETQYF. The CDR3 DNA follows: TGTGCCAGCAGTTACTCTGGGAAAGAGACCCAGTACTTC.

Points on this clone: At the DNA level, this CDR3 is encoded by other sequences in the same sample as well. The rearrangement links TRBV7-9 to TRBJ2-3; D ambiguous. The CDR3 has 13 amino acids. Germline values: CDR1 SEHNR, CDR2 FQNEAQ (reference sequence). Trimming took 5 bases from V and 0 from J, leaving 6 bases between them. In nucleotides, the CDR3 is TGTGCCAGCAGCGGTACTAGCACAGATACGCAGTATTTT. Translation: CASSGTSTDTQYF.

V gene TRBV11-2 combines with J gene TRBJ2-7, with TRBD1 identical over 12 bases. In germline, CDR1 is SGHAT, CDR2 FQNNGV. CDR3 length: 16 amino acids. Trimming cost V 5 bases and J 3 bases; bases outside gene matches: 8. CDR3 loop: CASSNNGTGGVYEQYF. The CDR3 DNA sequence: TGTGCCAGCAGCAACAACGGGACAGGGGGCGTCTACGAGCAGTACTTC.

About this clone: This sample also contains other DNA sequences that code for the same CDR3. The J gene is TRBJ2-1, the V gene TRBV7-2, with 15 bases aligning to TRBD2. Germline CDR1 SGHTA, CDR2 FQGNSA. This CDR3 is built from 17 residues. The V gene end was trimmed by 5 bases and the J gene end by 4 bases; junction bases not matched to a gene: 6. The DNA for the CDR3 is TGTGCCAGCAGCCGTGGACTAGCGGGAGGGCGATACAATGAGCAGTTCTTC. Its translation is CASSRGLAGGRYNEQFF.

The chain recombines TRBV2 with TRBJ1-1; D perhaps matches TRBD1 (5 bases). V was trimmed by 6 bases and J by 1 base, leaving 18 bases between them. The CDR3 covers 16 residues. Per germline, CDR1 SNHLY and CDR2 FYNNEI. The CDR3 reads CASSKRAGTSNTEAFF. CDR3 nucleotide sequence: TGTGCCAGCAGCAAGAGGGCAGGGACGTCGAACACTGAAGCTTTCTTT.

V gene TRBV10-1 combines with J gene TRBJ1-4; no definite D call. The germline V and J ends were trimmed by 2 bases and 9 bases, with 10 bases remaining between them. Germline assignment: CDR1 WNHNN and CDR2 SYGVQD (reference sequence). This CDR3 has 13 amino acids. DNA for the CDR3: TGCGCCAGCAGTGAGGGGATCAGGAAAAAACTGTTTTTT. It yields the protein CASSEGIRKKLFF.

The V and J genes are TRBV6-5 and TRBJ2-7; unclear D gene. Germline assignment: CDR1 MNHEY and CDR2 SVGAGI. The CDR3 runs to 14 residues. V lost 7 bases, J lost 0 bases, and 13 bases lay in between. In DNA form, the CDR3 reads TGTGCCAGCAAAGGCAGGCCGTACTCCTACGAGCAGTACTTC. It encodes CASKGRPYSYEQYF.

V usage is TRBV10-3 and J usage is TRBJ1-5, with 7 bases fitting TRBD1. Germline V lookup: CDR1 ENHRY, CDR2 SYGVKD. CDR3 length equals 14 residues. The V segment lost 5 bases and the J segment 3 bases; nucleotides outside the gene matches: 4. The CDR3 DNA sequence: TGTGCCATCAGTAGCGGGACAGACAATCAGCCCCAGCATTTT. This translates into CAISSGTDNQPQHF.

The genes are TRBV5-4 and TRBJ2-3; maybe TRBD2 (6 bases). Germline lookup yields CDR1 SGHNT and CDR2 YYREEE (reference sequence). This CDR3 has 13 residues. Trimming stripped 9 bases from V and 3 bases from J, with 14 bases between. CDR3: CATIAELTDTQYF. The CDR3, as DNA: TGTGCCACAATAGCGGAATTAACAGATACGCAGTATTTT.

V and J are TRBV5-1 and TRBJ2-5, with a weak D call TRBD1 (5 bases). Looked up from germline, CDR1 is SGHRS and CDR2 is YFSETQ. The CDR3 length is 12 residues. V shed 3 bases and J shed 10 bases, with 13 bases lying between them. DNA of the CDR3: TGCGCCAGCAGCTCCACAACAGGATACCAGTACTTC. Translation: CASSSTTGYQYF.

The genes are TRBV4-2 and TRBJ1-2; D remains unclear. CDR1 LGHNA and CDR2 YNFKEQ come from the germline V gene. CDR3 size: 16 residues. V dropped 0 bases and J dropped 2 bases, with 13 bases sitting between them. CDR3 protein: CASSQDVGVGNYGYTF. The CDR3 coding sequence is TGTGCCAGCAGCCAAGATGTCGGAGTAGGGAACTATGGCTACACCTTC.

This clone appeared once. Distinct nucleotide sequences in the sample also encode this CDR3. This chain links TRBV5-6 with TRBJ1-1; possible D gene TRBD1, 5 bases. The CDR3 has 14 amino acids. Per the germline V gene, CDR1 is SGHDT and CDR2 is YYEEEE. The V end lost 4 bases, the J end lost 1 base, and 11 bases lay between the germline ends. The CDR3 loop reads CASSPGTANTEAFF. The CDR3 DNA follows: TGTGCCAGCAGCCCGGGGACGGCGAACACTGAAGCTTTCTTT.

This clone came up many times. The chain carries TRBV28 and TRBJ1-2; D is undetermined. Germline V gene lookup returns CDR1 MDHEN and CDR2 SYDVKM. The CDR3 loop spans 15 amino acids. V lost 7 bases to trimming and J lost 4 bases, with 19 bases between them. The CDR3, as DNA: TGTGCCAGCATCGCCCCCCAGGACCCCTCCTATGGCTACACCTTC. Translation: CASIAPQDPSYGYTF.